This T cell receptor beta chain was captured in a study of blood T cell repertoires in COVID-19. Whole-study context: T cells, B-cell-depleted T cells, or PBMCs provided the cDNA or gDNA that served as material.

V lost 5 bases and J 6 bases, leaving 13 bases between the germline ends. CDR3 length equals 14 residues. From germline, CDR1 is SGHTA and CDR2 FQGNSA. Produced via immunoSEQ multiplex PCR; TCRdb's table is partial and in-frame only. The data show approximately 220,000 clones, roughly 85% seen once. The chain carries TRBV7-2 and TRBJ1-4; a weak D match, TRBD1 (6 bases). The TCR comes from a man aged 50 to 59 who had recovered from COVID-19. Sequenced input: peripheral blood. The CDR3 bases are TGTGCCAGCAGCGACAGGCCGGGCGATGAAAAACTGTTTTTT. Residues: CASSDRPGDEKLFF.